These 13 T cell receptor beta chains were all obtained from the same sample, sequenced in a study of neurological immune-mediated disorders. TCRdb fed the 5' RACE reads into MiXCR, producing one record per CDR3 protein. Here the sample spans around 97,000 distinct CDR3 sequences, more than 10% being singletons. Stated time point: longitudinal time-point 3. Sequencing was carried out using PBMCs. Receptors were obtained from a female donor with HTLV-1-associated myelopathy (HAM/TSP).

The sample holds many counts of this clonotype. V and J are TRBV27 and TRBJ2-7; D gene ambiguous. The CDR3 runs 14 residues. The germline V gene has CDR1 MNHEY and CDR2 SMNVEV (reference sequence). V was clipped by 5 bases and J by 9 bases, with 20 bases between them. In DNA, the CDR3 is TGTGCCAGCAGTCCCCTTAGGGATCAAACGGTGCAGTACTTC. Its protein is CASSPLRDQTVQYF.

This clonotype was picked up many times. The rearrangement links TRBV12-3 or TRBV12-4 to TRBJ1-5; possibly TRBD1 for D (6 bases). There are 14 residues in the CDR3. Trimming left V 3 bases short and J 4 bases short, with 10 bases between. The CDR3 loop reads CASSFDRKNQPQHF. The CDR3 bases are TGTGCCAGCAGTTTCGACAGGAAAAATCAGCCCCAGCATTTT.

This clonotype was counted at least ten times. V and J are TRBV5-6 and TRBJ2-7; D is undetermined. Germline V CDR1 and CDR2: SGHDT, YYEEEE. The germline V and J ends were trimmed by 3 bases and 6 bases, with 7 bases remaining between them. CDR3 length: 11 amino acids. The DNA for the CDR3 is TGTGCCAGCAGCTCACAAACCGAGCAGTACTTC. As protein: CASSSQTEQYF. Complete variable domain (other parts from reference TRBV5-6 and TRBJ2-7): DAGVTQSPTHLIKTRGQQVTLRCSPKSGHDTVSWYQQALGQGPQFIFQYYEEEERQRGNFPDRFSGHQFPNYSSELNVNALLLGDSALYLCASSSQTEQYFGPGTRLTVT.

This clonotype appeared many times. The J gene is TRBJ1-2, the V gene TRBV20-1; D not resolved. The CDR3 loop spans 15 amino acids. Germline CDR1 is DFQATT and CDR2 is SNEGSKA (reference sequence). The germline V and J ends were trimmed by 4 bases and 7 bases, with 22 bases remaining between them. DNA of the CDR3: TGCAGTGCTACCCCGAGCGTCACGATAGCGGGTGGCTACACCTTC. Its translation is CSATPSVTIAGGYTF.

This clonotype was seen a handful of times. The V call is TRBV5-6, the J call TRBJ2-7; D might be TRBD2 (5 bases). V shed 1 base and J shed 1 base, with 12 bases lying between them. This CDR3 comprises 15 residues. Germline V lookup: CDR1 SGHDT, CDR2 YYEEEE. The CDR3 spells CASSLPDSGSYEQYF. The CDR3, as DNA: TGTGCCAGCAGCTTGCCGGACTCGGGTTCCTACGAGCAGTACTTC.

The rearrangement uses TRBV7-2 and TRBJ2-7; the D gene is possibly TRBD2 (6 bases). Germline V gene sequence: CDR1 SGHTA, CDR2 FQGNSA. V was shortened by 3 bases and J by 2 bases, with 8 bases between the two germline ends. CDR3 length: 13 amino acids. Written as DNA, the CDR3 is TGTGCCAGCAGCTTCGGGGGAGCCTACGAGCAGTACTTC. Its protein product is CASSFGGAYEQYF. The entire variable domain, with the rest obtained from reference TRBV7-2 and TRBJ2-7, is as follows: GAGVSQSPSNKVTEKGKDVELRCDPISGHTALYWYRQSLGQGLEFLIYFQGNSAPDKSGLPSDRFSAERTGGSVSTLTIQRTQQEDSAVYLCASSFGGAYEQYFGPGTRLTVT.

This clonotype was observed at least ten times. J is TRBJ2-1 and V is TRBV5-6; D not resolved. V was pared by 0 bases and J by 8 bases, with 6 bases between. There are 12 residues in the CDR3. Per germline, CDR1 SGHDT and CDR2 YYEEEE. The CDR3 DNA follows: TGTGCCAGCAGCTTGGGGGTGGATGAGCAGTTCTTC. Translated: CASSLGVDEQFF.

This clonotype occurred many times. V is TRBV6-5 and J is TRBJ1-6; 8 nucleotides align to TRBD1. V trimming: 6 bases; J trimming: 9 bases; junction bases outside the gene matches: 4. CDR3 length: 13 residues. Germline loops: CDR1 MNHEY, CDR2 SVGAGI. CDR3 region: CASRGTGSSPLHF. The CDR3, as DNA: TGTGCCAGCAGGGGGACAGGTAGTTCACCCCTCCACTTT.

This clonotype was observed many times. This chain connects TRBV5-1 to TRBJ2-3; perhaps TRBD2 as D (6 bases). The V and J ends lost 4 bases and 0 bases respectively, with 9 bases between them. The CDR3 is made up of 14 amino acids. Looked up from germline, CDR1 is SGHRS and CDR2 is YFSETQ. Written as DNA, the CDR3 is TGCGCCAGCAGCGCGGGGACTAGCACAGATACGCAGTATTTT. This translates into CASSAGTSTDTQYF.

The V gene is TRBV6-1, the J gene TRBJ2-1; 7 nucleotides agree with TRBD2. CDR1 is MNHNS, CDR2 SASEGT, per germline. The CDR3 has 14 residues. V shed 3 bases, J shed 7 bases, and the junction held 6 bases outside the gene matches. CDR3 region: CASSESGTLNEQFF. CDR3 DNA: TGTGCCAGCAGTGAGAGCGGGACTCTGAATGAGCAGTTCTTC.

This clonotype was seen a few times. The CDR3 sequence: CASRLTSGGYYEQYF. CDR3 bases: TGTGCCAGCAGACTAACTAGCGGGGGGTACTACGAGCAGTACTTC. This chain connects TRBV6-5 to TRBJ2-7, with TRBD2 matching over 12 bases. Looked up from germline, CDR1 is MNHEY and CDR2 is SVGAGI. The CDR3 spans 15 residues. Losses at the gene ends were 6 bases for V and 3 bases for J; bases not matched to a gene: 6.

This clonotype was seen many times. V and J are TRBV28 and TRBJ2-1; the D call may be TRBD1 or TRBD2 (5 bases each). Trimming took off 2 bases at V and 5 bases at J, with 22 bases between the two ends. CDR1 MDHEN and CDR2 SYDVKM come from the germline V gene. The CDR3 is 18 residues long. CDR3 residues: CASSLLLRVRDGNNEQFF. The CDR3 DNA reads TGTGCCAGCAGTTTACTTTTGAGGGTCCGGGACGGAAACAATGAGCAGTTCTTC.

This clonotype was detected many times. J is TRBJ2-3 and V is TRBV28; 8 bases map to TRBD1. The V gene end was trimmed by 8 bases and the J gene end by 5 bases; junction bases not matched to a gene: 18. Germline lookup yields CDR1 MDHEN and CDR2 SYDVKM. This CDR3 region has 17 residues. CDR3 amino acids: CASGNRQGAVGEDTQYF. The CDR3 DNA follows: TGTGCCAGCGGCAATCGCCAGGGGGCAGTCGGGGAAGATACGCAGTATTTT.